The clone carrying this T cell receptor beta chain came up once. The data were obtained in a study of blood T cell repertoires in COVID-19. Study-wide background: COVID-19 samples collected from the United States, Italy and Spain covered acute and convalescent phases.

The CDR3 sequence is 13 residues long. V was clipped by 1 base and J by 10 bases; unmatched bases: 3. Individuals aged about 18 to 95 years were recruited from some 26 US areas. As handled by the study authors: Estimated nucleated cell counts came from reference gene primer amplification. TCRdb's table, derived via immunoSEQ multiplex PCR, lists solely in-frame clones and lacks some. That table gives V, J and clone size, and the DNA gave D and trimming. The sample contains more than 250,000 clones, about four fifths of which appear only once. The chain uses TRBV12-3 or TRBV12-4 and TRBJ2-1, with TRBD2 matching over 8 bases. This sequence was found in a man aged 40-49 years who had been exposed to COVID-19. Source material: PBMCs or T cells enriched from blood (not recorded which). CDR3 nucleotide sequence: TGTGCCAGCAGTTTAGGCGCTAGCGGGGAGCAGTTCTTC. The encoded protein is CASSLGASGEQFF.